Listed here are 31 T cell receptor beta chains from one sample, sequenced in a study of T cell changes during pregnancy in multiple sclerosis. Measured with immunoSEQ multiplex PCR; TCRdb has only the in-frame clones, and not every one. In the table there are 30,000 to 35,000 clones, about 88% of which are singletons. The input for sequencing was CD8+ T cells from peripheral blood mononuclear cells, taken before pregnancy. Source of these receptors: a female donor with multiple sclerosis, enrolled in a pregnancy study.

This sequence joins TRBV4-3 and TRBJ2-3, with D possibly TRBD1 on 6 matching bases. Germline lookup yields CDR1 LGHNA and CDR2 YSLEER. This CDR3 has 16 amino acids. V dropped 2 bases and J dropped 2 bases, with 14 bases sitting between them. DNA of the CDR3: TGCGCCAGCAGCCAACTATCGGACAGAGCCACAGATACGCAGTATTTT. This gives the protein CASSQLSDRATDTQYF.

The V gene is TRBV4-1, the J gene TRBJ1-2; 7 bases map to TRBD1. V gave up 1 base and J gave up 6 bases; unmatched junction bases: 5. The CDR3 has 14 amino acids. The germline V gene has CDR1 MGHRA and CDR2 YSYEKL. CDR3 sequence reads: CASSQAAGTDGYTF. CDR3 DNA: TGCGCCAGCAGCCAAGCTGCGGGGACAGATGGCTACACCTTC.

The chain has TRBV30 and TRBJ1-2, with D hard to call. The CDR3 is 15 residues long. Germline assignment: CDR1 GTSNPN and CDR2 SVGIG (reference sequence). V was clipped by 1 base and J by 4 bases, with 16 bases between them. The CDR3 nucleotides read TGTGCCTGGAGTGACGAGGATGGCTGGGTCTATGGCTACACCTTC. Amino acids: CAWSDEDGWVYGYTF.

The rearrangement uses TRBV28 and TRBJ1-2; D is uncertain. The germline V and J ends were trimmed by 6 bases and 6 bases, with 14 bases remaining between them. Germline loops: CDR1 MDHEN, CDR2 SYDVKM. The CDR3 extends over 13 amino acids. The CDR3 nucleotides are TGTGCCAGCAGCCCCACCGGGGAGAATGGCTACACCTTC. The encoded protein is CASSPTGENGYTF.

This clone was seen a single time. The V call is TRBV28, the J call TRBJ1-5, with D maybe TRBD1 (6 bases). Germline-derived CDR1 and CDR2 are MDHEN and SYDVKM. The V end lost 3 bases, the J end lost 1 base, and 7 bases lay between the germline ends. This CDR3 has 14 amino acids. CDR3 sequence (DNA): TGTGCCAGCAGTTTCAGGGGCAGCAATCAGCCCCAGCATTTT. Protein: CASSFRGSNQPQHF.

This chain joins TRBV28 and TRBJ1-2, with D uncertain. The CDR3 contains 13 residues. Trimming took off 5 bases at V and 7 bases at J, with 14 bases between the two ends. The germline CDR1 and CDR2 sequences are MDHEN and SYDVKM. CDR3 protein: CASSPWSTGGYTF. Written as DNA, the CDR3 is TGTGCCAGCAGTCCTTGGTCCACCGGTGGCTACACCTTC.

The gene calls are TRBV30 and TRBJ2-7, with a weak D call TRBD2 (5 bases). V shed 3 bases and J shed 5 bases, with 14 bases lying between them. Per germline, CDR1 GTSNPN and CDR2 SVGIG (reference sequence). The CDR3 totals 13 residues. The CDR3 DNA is TGTGCCTGGAGCGCACTAGGAAACGACGAGCAGTACTTC. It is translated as CAWSALGNDEQYF. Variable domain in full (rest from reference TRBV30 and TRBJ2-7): SQTIHQWPATLVQPVGSPLSLECTVEGTSNPNLYWYRQAAGRGLQLLFYSVGIGQISSEVPQNLSASRPQDRQFILSSKKLLLSDSGFYLCAWSALGNDEQYFGPGTRLTVT.

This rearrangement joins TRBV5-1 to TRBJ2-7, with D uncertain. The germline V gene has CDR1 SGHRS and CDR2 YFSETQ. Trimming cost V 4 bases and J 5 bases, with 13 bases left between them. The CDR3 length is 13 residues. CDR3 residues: CASSPPTWHEQYF. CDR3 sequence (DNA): TGCGCCAGCAGCCCCCCAACGTGGCACGAGCAGTACTTC. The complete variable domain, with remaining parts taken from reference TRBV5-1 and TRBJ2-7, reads KAGVTQTPRYLIKTRGQQVTLSCSPISGHRSVSWYQQTPGQGLQFLFEYFSETQRNKGNFPGRFSGRQFSNSRSEMNVSTLELGDSALYLCASSPPTWHEQYFGPGTRLTVT.

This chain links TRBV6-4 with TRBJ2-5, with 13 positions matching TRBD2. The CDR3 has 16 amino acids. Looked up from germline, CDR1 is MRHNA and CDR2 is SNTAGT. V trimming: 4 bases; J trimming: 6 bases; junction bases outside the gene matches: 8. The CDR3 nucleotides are TGTGCCAGCAGTGTGACTAGCGGGGGGCCGGCCCAGACCCAGTACTTC. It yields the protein CASSVTSGGPAQTQYF.

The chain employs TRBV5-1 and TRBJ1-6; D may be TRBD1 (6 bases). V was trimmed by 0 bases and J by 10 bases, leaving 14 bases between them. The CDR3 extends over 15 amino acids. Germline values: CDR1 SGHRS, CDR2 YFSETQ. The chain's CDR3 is CASSLGGTLGSPLHF. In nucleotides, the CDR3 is TGCGCCAGCAGCTTGGGAGGGACACTGGGGTCACCCCTCCACTTT.

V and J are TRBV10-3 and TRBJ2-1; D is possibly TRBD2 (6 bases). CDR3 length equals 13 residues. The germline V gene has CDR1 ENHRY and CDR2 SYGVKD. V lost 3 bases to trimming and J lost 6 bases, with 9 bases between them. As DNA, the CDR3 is TGTGCCATCAGTGATCCACTAGCCAATGAGCAGTTCTTC. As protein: CAISDPLANEQFF.

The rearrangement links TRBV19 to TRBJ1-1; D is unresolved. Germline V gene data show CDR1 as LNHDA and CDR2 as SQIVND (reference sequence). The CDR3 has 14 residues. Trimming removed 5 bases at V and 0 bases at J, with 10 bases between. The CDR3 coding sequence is TGTGCCAGTAGTGAGCGCTGGCTGAACACTGAAGCTTTCTTT. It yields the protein CASSERWLNTEAFF.

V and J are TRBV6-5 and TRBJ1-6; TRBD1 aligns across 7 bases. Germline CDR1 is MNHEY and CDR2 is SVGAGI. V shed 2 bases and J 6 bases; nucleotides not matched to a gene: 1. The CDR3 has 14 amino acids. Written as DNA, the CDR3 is TGTGCCAGCAGTTACGGGACAGCTAATTCACCCCTCCACTTT. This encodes CASSYGTANSPLHF.

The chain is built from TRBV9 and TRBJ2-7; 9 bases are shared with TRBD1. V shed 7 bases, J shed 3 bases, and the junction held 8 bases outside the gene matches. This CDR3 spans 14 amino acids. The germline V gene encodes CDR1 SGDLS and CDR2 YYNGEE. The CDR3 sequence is CASSPGTGFYEQYF. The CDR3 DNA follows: TGTGCCAGCTCCCCCGGGACAGGGTTCTACGAGCAGTACTTC.

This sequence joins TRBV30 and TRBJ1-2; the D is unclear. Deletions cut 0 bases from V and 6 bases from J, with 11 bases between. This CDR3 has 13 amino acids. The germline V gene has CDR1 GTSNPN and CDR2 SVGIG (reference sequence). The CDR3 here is CAWSVGWRDGYTF. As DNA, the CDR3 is TGTGCCTGGAGTGTAGGTTGGCGGGATGGCTACACCTTC.

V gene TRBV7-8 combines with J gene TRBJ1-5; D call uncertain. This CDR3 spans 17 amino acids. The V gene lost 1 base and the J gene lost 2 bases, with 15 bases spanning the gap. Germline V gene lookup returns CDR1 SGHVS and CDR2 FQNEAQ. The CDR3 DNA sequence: TGTGCCAGCAGCTTAGGATGGTCAGGCTTGGGCAATCAGCCCCAGCATTTT. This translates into CASSLGWSGLGNQPQHF.

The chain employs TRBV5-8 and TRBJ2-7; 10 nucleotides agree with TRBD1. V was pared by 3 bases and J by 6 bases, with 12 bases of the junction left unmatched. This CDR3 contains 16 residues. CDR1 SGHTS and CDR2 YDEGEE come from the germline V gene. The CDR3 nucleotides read TGTGCCAGCAGCTGGGTCGGGACAGGGGTTGGAACCGAGCAGTACTTC. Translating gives CASSWVGTGVGTEQYF. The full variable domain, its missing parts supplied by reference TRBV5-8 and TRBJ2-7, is EAGVTQSPTHLIKTRGQQATLRCSPISGHTSVYWYQQALGLGLQFLLWYDEGEERNRGNFPPRFSGRQFPNYSSELNVNALELEDSALYLCASSWVGTGVGTEQYFGPGTRLTVT.

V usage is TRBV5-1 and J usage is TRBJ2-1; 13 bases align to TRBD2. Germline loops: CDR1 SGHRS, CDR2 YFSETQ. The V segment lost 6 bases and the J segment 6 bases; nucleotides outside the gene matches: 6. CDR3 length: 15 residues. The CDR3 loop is CASTLLAGGLNEQFF. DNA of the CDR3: TGCGCCAGCACCCTACTAGCGGGGGGGCTCAATGAGCAGTTCTTC. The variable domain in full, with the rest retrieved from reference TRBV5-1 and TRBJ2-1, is KAGVTQTPRYLIKTRGQQVTLSCSPISGHRSVSWYQQTPGQGLQFLFEYFSETQRNKGNFPGRFSGRQFSNSRSEMNVSTLELGDSALYLCASTLLAGGLNEQFFGPGTRLTVL.

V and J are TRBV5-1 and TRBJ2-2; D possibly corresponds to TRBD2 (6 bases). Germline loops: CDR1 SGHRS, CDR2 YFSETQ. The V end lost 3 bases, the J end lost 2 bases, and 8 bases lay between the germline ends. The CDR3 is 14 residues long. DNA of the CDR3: TGCGCCAGCAGCTCGGGACTTAACACCGGGGAGCTGTTTTTT. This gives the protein CASSSGLNTGELFF.

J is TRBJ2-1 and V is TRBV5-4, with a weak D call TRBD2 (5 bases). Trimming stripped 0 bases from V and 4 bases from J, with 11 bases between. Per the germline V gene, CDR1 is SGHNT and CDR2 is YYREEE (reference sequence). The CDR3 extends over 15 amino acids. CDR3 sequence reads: CASSLGQRIYNEQFF. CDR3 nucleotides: TGTGCCAGCAGCTTGGGTCAGCGGATATACAATGAGCAGTTCTTC. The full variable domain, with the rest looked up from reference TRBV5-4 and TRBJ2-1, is ETGVTQSPTHLIKTRGQQVTLRCSSQSGHNTVSWYQQALGQGPQFIFQYYREEENGRGNFPPRFSGLQFPNYSSELNVNALELDDSALYLCASSLGQRIYNEQFFGPGTRLTVL.

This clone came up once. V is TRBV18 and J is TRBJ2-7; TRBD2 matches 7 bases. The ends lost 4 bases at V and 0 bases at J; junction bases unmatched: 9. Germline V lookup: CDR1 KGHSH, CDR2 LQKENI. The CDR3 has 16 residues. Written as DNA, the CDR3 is TGTGCCAGCTCACAGTACTCGCGGGGGAGCTCCTACGAGCAGTACTTC. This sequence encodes CASSQYSRGSSYEQYF. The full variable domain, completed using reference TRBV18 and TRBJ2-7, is NAGVMQNPRHLVRRRGQEARLRCSPMKGHSHVYWYRQLPEEGLKFMVYLQKENIIDESGMPKERFSAEFPKEGPSILRIQQVVRGDSAAYFCASSQYSRGSSYEQYFGPGTRLTVT.

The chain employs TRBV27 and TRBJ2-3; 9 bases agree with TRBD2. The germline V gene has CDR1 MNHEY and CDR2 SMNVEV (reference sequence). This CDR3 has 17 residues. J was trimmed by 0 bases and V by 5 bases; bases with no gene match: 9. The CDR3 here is CASSPPLLAGSTDTQYF. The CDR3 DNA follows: TGTGCCAGCAGTCCACCCCTCCTAGCGGGGAGCACAGATACGCAGTATTTT.

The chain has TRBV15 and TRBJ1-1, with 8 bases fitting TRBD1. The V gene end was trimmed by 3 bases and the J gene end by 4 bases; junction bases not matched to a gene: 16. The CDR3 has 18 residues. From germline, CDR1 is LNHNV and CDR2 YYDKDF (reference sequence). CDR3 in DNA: TGTGCCACCAGCAGTCCCATCGGACAGGGAATGGGCGGCACTGAAGCTTTCTTT. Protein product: CATSSPIGQGMGGTEAFF.

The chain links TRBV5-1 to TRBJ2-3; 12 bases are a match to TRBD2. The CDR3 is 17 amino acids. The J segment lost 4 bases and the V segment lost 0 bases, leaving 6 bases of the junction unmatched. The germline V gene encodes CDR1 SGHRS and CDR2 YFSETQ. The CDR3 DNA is TGCGCCAGCAGCTTGGTGGCGGGACTAGCGGGCCCAGATACGCAGTATTTT. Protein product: CASSLVAGLAGPDTQYF.

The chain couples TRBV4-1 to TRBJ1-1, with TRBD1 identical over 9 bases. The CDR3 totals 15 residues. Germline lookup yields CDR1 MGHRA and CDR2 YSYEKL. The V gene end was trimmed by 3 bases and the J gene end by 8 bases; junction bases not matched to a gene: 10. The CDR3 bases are TGCGCCAGCAGCCAGTTCTCCGGGACAGGGTCAGAAGCTTTCTTT. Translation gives CASSQFSGTGSEAFF.

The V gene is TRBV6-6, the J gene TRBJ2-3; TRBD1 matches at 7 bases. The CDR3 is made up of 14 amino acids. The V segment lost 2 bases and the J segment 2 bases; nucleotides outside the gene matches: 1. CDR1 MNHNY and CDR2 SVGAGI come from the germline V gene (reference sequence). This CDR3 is CASSYTGVTDTQYF. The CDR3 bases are TGTGCCAGCAGTTACACAGGGGTCACAGATACGCAGTATTTT.

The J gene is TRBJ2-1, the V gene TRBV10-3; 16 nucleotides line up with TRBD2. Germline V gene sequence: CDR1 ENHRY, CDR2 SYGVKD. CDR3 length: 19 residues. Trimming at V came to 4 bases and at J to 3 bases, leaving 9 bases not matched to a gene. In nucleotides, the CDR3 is TGTGCCATCAGTGGCGGGACTAGCGGGGGGGTCATCAACTACAATGAGCAGTTCTTC. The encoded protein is CAISGGTSGGVINYNEQFF.

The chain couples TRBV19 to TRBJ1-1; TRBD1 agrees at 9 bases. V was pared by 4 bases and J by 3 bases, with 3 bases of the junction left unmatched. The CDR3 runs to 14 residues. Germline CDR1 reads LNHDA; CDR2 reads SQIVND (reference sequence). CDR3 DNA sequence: TGTGCCAGTAGTAGTTGGACAGGGGACACTGAAGCTTTCTTT. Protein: CASSSWTGDTEAFF.

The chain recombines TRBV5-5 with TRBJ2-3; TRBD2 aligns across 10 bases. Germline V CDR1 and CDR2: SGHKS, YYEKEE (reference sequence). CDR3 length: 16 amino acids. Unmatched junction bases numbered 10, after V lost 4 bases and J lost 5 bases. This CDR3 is CASSPVRAGGLDTQYF. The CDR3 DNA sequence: TGTGCCAGCAGCCCTGTCAGAGCGGGGGGGCTAGATACGCAGTATTTT.

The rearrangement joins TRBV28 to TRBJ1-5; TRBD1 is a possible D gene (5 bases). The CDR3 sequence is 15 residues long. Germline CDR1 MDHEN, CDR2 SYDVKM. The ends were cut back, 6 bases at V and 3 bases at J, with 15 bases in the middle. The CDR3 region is CASRRTGGVNQPQHF. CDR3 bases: TGTGCCAGCAGACGGACGGGAGGGGTCAATCAGCCCCAGCATTTT. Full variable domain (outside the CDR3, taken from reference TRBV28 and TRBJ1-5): DVKVTQSSRYLVKRTGEKVFLECVQDMDHENMFWYRQDPGLGLRLIYFSYDVKMKEKGDIPEGYSVSREKKERFSLILESASTNQTSMYLCASRRTGGVNQPQHFGDGTRLSIL.

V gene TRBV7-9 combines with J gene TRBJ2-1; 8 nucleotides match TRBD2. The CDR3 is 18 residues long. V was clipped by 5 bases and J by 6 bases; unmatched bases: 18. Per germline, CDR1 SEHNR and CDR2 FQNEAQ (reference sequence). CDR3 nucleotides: TGTGCCAGCAGCCCCCCACCCGGGACTAGTCCTTATGGCAATGAGCAGTTCTTC. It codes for CASSPPPGTSPYGNEQFF.